This TCR beta chain was found in a study of CXCR3-negative and CXCR3-positive naive CD8 T cells (dated by TCRdb to the late 2010s). A note on the overall study: In total, some 130 million TRB reads were obtained, or roughly 1.5 +/- 0.3 million reads per library. Diversity and physicochemical repertoire analyses covered around 10 donors pooled from two independent experiments. The TRBV-TRBJ cluster analysis covered naive subsets from a handful of donors and memory cells from 3 donors.

With respect to this clonotype: There is no known antigen for this receptor.

The data were produced on a NextSeq 550. The Human TCR Profiling Kit (MiLaboratory) was used to make UMI-labeled 5' RACE TRB cDNA libraries. The full amount of extracted RNA was used for cDNA synthesis, and the full amount of resulting cDNA was used for PCR amplification. Libraries were prepared in parallel with an identical number of PCR cycles. For the original study's pipeline: MIGEC and MiXCR extracted about 48,000 +/- 9,800 unique UMI-labeled TRB cDNA molecules per library, requiring at least two reads per UMI. An average of roughly 40,000 +/- 10,000 functional in-frame TRB CDR3 nucleotide clonotypes without stop codons was found per library. After downsampling to 5000 UMI-labeled TRB molecules per sample, diversity metrics such as normalized Shannon-Wiener and Chao1 were calculated in VDJtools. For the central five CDR3 residues, VDJtools calculated physicochemical properties weighted by clonotype size, namely interaction energy, strength, volume and Kidera factor 4. Each entry corresponds to one CDR3 protein sequence from reads that TCRdb reprocessed, and DNA is not given. The V and J calls here are based on TCRdb, not the publication. The sample's own table lists some 85,000 distinct CDR3 sequences. The top ten hold 0.5% to 0.55% of the sample.

Overall results and qualifications from the work: Naive CXCR3-negative and CXCR3-positive cells from the same donor showed similar TRBV-TRBJ usage, whereas memory cells showed distinct patterns. Repertoire diversity was comparably high in both naive subsets but much lower in memory CD8+ T cells. Freshly isolated PBMCs were used for most assays because CXCR3 expression partially decreased after cryopreservation. TRB CDR3s from CXCR3-positive naive cells showed higher hydrophobicity (lower Kidera factor 4), lower energy, and higher strength and volume indices than CXCR3-negative naive cells. Because surface CD5, which has been linked to self-reactivity in mice, was comparable between naive subsets, TCR interaction strength was also inferred from TRB CDR3 physicochemical properties.

For each CD8+ T cell subset, flow sorting was done in triplicate, and about 300,000 cells per subset went directly into RLT lysis buffer. Naive CD8+ T cells were defined stringently as CD45RO-CCR7+CD27+CD95- to exclude memory contaminants. Standard density gradient centrifugation was used to isolate peripheral blood mononuclear cells from buffy coats. A FACSAria III was used to flow-sort naive CD8+ T cells into CXCR3-negative and CXCR3-positive populations. An RNeasy Mini Kit was used to extract total RNA from the sorted cells. The CDR3, cysteine through phenylalanine, is 13 amino acids long. A DNA sequence was not provided. CDR1 and CDR2 are drawn from the germline V gene (reference sequence): MNHNY, SVGAGI.

The chain couples TRBV6-6 to TRBJ2-1. The clonotype originates from a human donor in good health. Some clones in this sample may be carry-over from other donors' samples. The sequencing input was naive CXCR3+ CD8+ T cells from blood. The cell subset or site label, read with the paper, signifies: CD45RO-CCR7+CD27+CD95- naive CD8+ T cells expressing CXCR3 (TNR3+). The CDR3 protein: CASGSPTSNEQFF.